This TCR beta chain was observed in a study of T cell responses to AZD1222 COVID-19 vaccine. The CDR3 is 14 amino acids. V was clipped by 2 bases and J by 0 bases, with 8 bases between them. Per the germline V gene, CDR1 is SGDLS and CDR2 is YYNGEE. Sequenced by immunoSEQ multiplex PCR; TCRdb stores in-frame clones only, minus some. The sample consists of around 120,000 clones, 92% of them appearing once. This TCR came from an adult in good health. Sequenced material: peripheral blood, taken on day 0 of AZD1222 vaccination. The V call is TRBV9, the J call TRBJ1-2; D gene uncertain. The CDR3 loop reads CASSVTDANYGYTF. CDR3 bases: TGTGCCAGCAGCGTCACAGATGCTAACTATGGCTACACCTTC.